This T cell receptor beta chain was captured by sequencing in a study of shared clonotypes between healthy human individuals. Study-level findings and limits: Exclusively blood specimens were collected; tissue repertoires likely differ.

Worth noting for this clone: Its specificity is not known.

Germline trimming cut 7 bases from V and 3 bases from J; bases unmatched to any gene: 6. Germline V CDR1 and CDR2: MNHNS, SASEGT. The CDR3 is 13 residues long. Measured with immunoSEQ multiplex PCR; TCRdb has only the in-frame clones, and not every one. The profile shows about 2.4 million clones, 90% to 95% of them singletons. The rearrangement uses TRBV6-1 and TRBJ2-7, with TRBD1 matching 7 bases. The sequence came from a man between 18 and 29 years old in good health. Some clones in this sample may be carry-over from other donors' samples. Sequencing input: naive CD4+ T cells from PBMCs. Specified subset: CD45RA+ positively selected. CDR3 sequence: CASMSRGLYEQYF. In DNA, the CDR3 is TGTGCCAGCATGAGTAGGGGGCTCTACGAGCAGTACTTC.